Included here is one TCR beta chain sequence, with context. This sample is drawn from a study of radiation and T cells in renal cell carcinoma. CDR1 is SGHTA and CDR2 is FQGTGA in the germline V gene. V trimming: 1 base; J trimming: 3 bases; junction bases outside the gene matches: 0. The CDR3 has 14 residues. The method was immunoSEQ multiplex PCR; TCRdb's version includes in-frame clones alone and lacks a portion of them. The table lists 30,000 to 40,000 clones, over 75% of them singletons. Time point: blood 4 weeks post-SBRT, at nephrectomy. As to treatment: 15 Gy SBRT to primary tumor, nephrectomy 4 weeks later. Serial blood draws occurred at baseline and 2 and 4 weeks post-SBRT.

The chain is built from TRBV7-3 and TRBJ2-3; 8 bases align to TRBD2. The source is a man in his 60s with renal cell carcinoma. Source: blood, taken from a patient whose treatment included radiotherapy and nephrectomy. CDR3 sequence: CASSLIAGTDTQYF. In nucleotides, the CDR3 is TGTGCCAGCAGCTTAATAGCGGGAACAGATACGCAGTATTTT.